This TCR beta chain appears in the sequencing data of a study of CD8+CD57+ T cells in acquired aplastic anemia. Background on the study: On average, sorted CD4+ and CD8+ cells gave approximately 3 ug of DNA.

Per the germline V gene, CDR1 is DFQATT and CDR2 is SNEGSKA (reference sequence). The CDR3 has 14 residues. V dropped 4 bases and J dropped 8 bases, with 18 bases sitting between them. Using genomic DNA as the template, TCR beta VDJ and CDR3 profiling was carried out. Via MiXCR, TCRdb re-called the reads, giving one row per CDR3 protein. This sample yields 100,000 to 150,000 distinct CDR3 sequences, of which 55% to 60% are seen a single time; roughly 28% belongs to the top ten. Study outcomes and limitations: Overlap between patients and controls comprised just under 30 CD8+ CDR3 sequences.

Details on this clonotype: The antigen is not known.

Patients sequenced had flow cytometry evidence of CD8+CD57+ cell expansion. A severe acquired aplastic anemia diagnosis applied to all patients. Sequencing was carried out using sorted CD4+, CD8+, or CD8+CD57+ T cells (not recorded which) from PBMCs. J is TRBJ2-1 and V is TRBV20-1; possibly TRBD2 for D (5 bases). This receptor was obtained from a human donor with aplastic anemia. CDR3 region: CSATWVRQEDEQFF. The CDR3, as DNA: TGCAGTGCTACTTGGGTTCGCCAGGAGGATGAGCAGTTCTTC.